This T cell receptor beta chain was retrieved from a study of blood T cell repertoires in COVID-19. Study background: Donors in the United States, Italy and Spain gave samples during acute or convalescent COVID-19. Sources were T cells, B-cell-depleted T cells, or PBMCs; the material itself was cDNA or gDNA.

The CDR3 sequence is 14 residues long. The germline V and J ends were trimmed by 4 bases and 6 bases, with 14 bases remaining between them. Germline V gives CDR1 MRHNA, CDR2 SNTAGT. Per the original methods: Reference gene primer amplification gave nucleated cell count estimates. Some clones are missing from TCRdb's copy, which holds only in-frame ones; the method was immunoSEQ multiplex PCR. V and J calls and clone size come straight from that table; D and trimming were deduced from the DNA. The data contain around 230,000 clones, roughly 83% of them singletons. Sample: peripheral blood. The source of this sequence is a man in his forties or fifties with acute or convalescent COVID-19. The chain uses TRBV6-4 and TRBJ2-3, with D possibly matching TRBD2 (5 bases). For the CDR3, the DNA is TGTGCCAGCAGTGTCAGAGGGAGAGGGGATACGCAGTATTTT. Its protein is CASSVRGRGDTQYF.